Listed below are T cell receptor beta chains from one sample, sequenced in a study of beta chain features in type 1 diabetes. TCRdb's copy holds only in-frame clones and misses some; the assay was immunoSEQ multiplex PCR. The sample has just over 600,000 clones, 15% to 19% seen once; the top ten hold 0.09% to 0.095%. Sequences were obtained from naive CD4+ T cells from blood. Every receptor here comes from a man in his late teens or twenties in good health. Both conserved end residues are part of each CDR3. A D gene is named only where the DNA matches it firmly. Clone sizes are given selectively: once, few, many, or a class where the clone is expanded.

d_call | j_call | v_call | clone_size | cdr3_nt | cdr3_aa
. | TRBJ2-1 | TRBV4-3 | few | TGCGCCAGCAGCCAAGAGGGAGCCGGGGGCAACAATGAGCAGTTCTTC | CASSQEGAGGNNEQFF
. | TRBJ1-1 | TRBV6-1 | few | TGTGCCAGCAGTGAAGCGGCAGGGTCCACTGAAGCTTTCTTT | CASSEAAGSTEAFF
. | TRBJ2-3 | TRBV5-1 | . | TGCGCCAGCAGCTGGTTCCAGGGACCCACAGATACGCAGTATTTT | CASSWFQGPTDTQYF
. | TRBJ2-1 | TRBV7-9 | . | TGTGCCAGCAGCTTAGATGGAAATGAGCAGTTCTTC | CASSLDGNEQFF
. | TRBJ1-2 | TRBV10-3 | . | TGTGCCATCAGTGAGTCGCTCGGCCGGGGCTACACCTTC | CAISESLGRGYTF
. | TRBJ2-5 | TRBV20-1 | . | TGCAGTGCCGCACAAGAGACCCAGTACTTC | CSAAQETQYF
. | TRBJ1-3 | TRBV5-1 | few | TGCGCCAGCAGCTTGACGGGAACCTCTGGAAACACCATATATTTT | CASSLTGTSGNTIYF
. | TRBJ2-4 | TRBV28 | few | TGTGCCAGCAGTTTACAAGGATTAGCCAAAAACATTCAGTACTTC | CASSLQGLAKNIQYF
. | TRBJ2-7 | TRBV5-4 | . | TGTGCCAGCAGCTTGGAGGGTGGGGCCCGATACGAGCAGTACTTC | CASSLEGGARYEQYF
. | TRBJ2-4 | TRBV5-4 | few | TGTGCCAGCAGCCTGGCCGGGACTGGACAGTACTTC | CASSLAGTGQYF
TRBD1 | TRBJ2-1 | TRBV29-1 | few | TGCAGCGTTAAGGGGGCACTAACCGATGAGCAGTTCTTC | CSVKGALTDEQFF
. | TRBJ1-2 | TRBV9 | . | TGTGCCAGCAGCGTAGCTACGGATCGACAGGCATATGGCTACACCTTC | CASSVATDRQAYGYTF
. | TRBJ1-3 | TRBV28 | few | TGTGCCAGCAGCGTTCGCTCTGGAAACACCATATATTTT | CASSVRSGNTIYF
. | TRBJ2-7 | TRBV11-2 | . | TGTGCCAGCAGATGGGGGACTTCCACCTACGAGCAGTACTTC | CASRWGTSTYEQYF
TRBD2 | TRBJ2-1 | TRBV5-1 | . | TGCGCCAGCAGCTTGGCCGGGACTAGCGGGAGTATCCATGAGCAGTTCTTC | CASSLAGTSGSIHEQFF
TRBD1 | TRBJ1-5 | TRBV7-2 | . | TGTGCCAGCAGCTTATACCAGGGACAGGGGGACCAGCCCCAGCATTTT | CASSLYQGQGDQPQHF
TRBD2 | TRBJ2-5 | TRBV7-8 | . | TGTGCCAGCAGCTTAGTACGGCGGGGGGGCAGACAGACCCAGTACTTC | CASSLVRRGGRQTQYF
TRBD2 | TRBJ2-3 | TRBV4-3 | few | TGCGCCAGCAGCCAGTCCCCGGCCCGGGGGGGGGCAGATACGCAGTATTTT | CASSQSPARGGADTQYF
. | TRBJ2-2 | TRBV7-3 | . | TGTGCCAGCAGCCCAGGGTTCGGGGAGCTGTTTTTT | CASSPGFGELFF
. | TRBJ2-2 | TRBV9 | few | TGTGCCAGCAGCGTACAAGGAATCGAATCCGGGGAGCTGTTTTTT | CASSVQGIESGELFF
. | TRBJ1-5 | TRBV14 | many | TGTGCCAGCAGCCAAGACAGGGGACAGCCCCAGCATTTT | CASSQDRGQPQHF
TRBD1 | TRBJ1-4 | TRBV6-1 | few | TGTGCCAGCAGTGTAGGGGGCAGGAATGAAAAACTGTTTTTT | CASSVGGRNEKLFF
TRBD1 | TRBJ1-4 | TRBV9 | few | TGTGCCAGCAGCCGGGACCGGGACAGGGTCGCGAAACTGTTTTTT | CASSRDRDRVAKLFF
. | TRBJ2-3 | TRBV7-2 | few | TGTGCCAGCAGCTTAGTCCGAGAGACGCAGTATTTT | CASSLVRETQYF
TRBD2 | TRBJ2-1 | TRBV9 | few | TGTGCCAGCAGCGTAGGTTTAGCGGGGTACAATGAGCAGTTCTTC | CASSVGLAGYNEQFF
TRBD2 | TRBJ2-5 | TRBV30 | few | TGTGCCTGGAGTACCCCAGCGGGGGGGGTAGAGACCCAGTACTTC | CAWSTPAGGVETQYF
TRBD1 | TRBJ2-3 | TRBV29-1 | . | TGCAGCGTGTTCCCGACAGGGGTGTTTTCAGATACGCAGTATTTT | CSVFPTGVFSDTQYF
. | TRBJ2-1 | TRBV18 | . | TGTGCCAGCTCACTTGGACCGAACAATGAGCAGTTCTTC | CASSLGPNNEQFF
. | TRBJ1-1 | TRBV10-3 | few | TGTGCCAGCCACAAGAGCGGGGATGGGGGCACTGAAGCTTTCTTT | CASHKSGDGGTEAFF
. | TRBJ2-6 | TRBV7-8 | . | TGTGCCAGCGCCACCTCTGGGGCCAACGTCCTGACTTTC | CASATSGANVLTF
. | TRBJ2-7 | TRBV11-2 | . | TGTGCCAGCCAACTAACACGTCACAGGGGAGGCGAGCAGTACTTC | CASQLTRHRGGEQYF
. | TRBJ1-4 | TRBV5-1 | . | TGCGCCAGCAAGGACGGAGGTGGCAATGAAAAACTGTTTTTT | CASKDGGGNEKLFF
. | TRBJ2-7 | TRBV2 | few | TGTGCCAGTCAAGTTACAGTTTTCGGCGAGCAGTACTTC | CASQVTVFGEQYF
. | TRBJ2-5 | TRBV11-1 | few | TGTGCCAGCAGCCCGGGATCGGGGCAAGAGACCCAGTACTTC | CASSPGSGQETQYF
. | TRBJ1-4 | TRBV11-3 | . | TGTGCCAGCAGCTTTTCGGGTTGTGAAAAACTGTTTTTT | CASSFSGCEKLFF
. | TRBJ1-1 | TRBV20-1 | few | TGCACAGGGGCCATGAACACTGAAGCTTTCTTT | CTGAMNTEAFF
. | TRBJ2-5 | TRBV7-8 | few | TGTGCCAGCAGCTTAGCGGAAGAAGAGACCCAGTACTTC | CASSLAEEETQYF
TRBD1 | TRBJ2-7 | TRBV29-1 | . | TGCAGCGTTGGGCCACAGGGGATCTCCTACGAGCAGTACTTC | CSVGPQGISYEQYF
. | TRBJ1-1 | TRBV6-1 | . | TGTGCCGGAAAGGGGTGGACTGAAGCTTTCTTT | CAGKGWTEAFF
. | TRBJ2-7 | TRBV28 | . | TGTGCCAGCAGCCTACAGCTAAGGGGTCAGTACTTC | CASSLQLRGQYF
. | TRBJ1-1 | TRBV19 | few | TGTGCCAGTAGTTCCTTCGCGAGGGCCAATCCCTCTGAAGCTTTCTTT | CASSSFARANPSEAFF
TRBD2 | TRBJ2-3 | TRBV6-1 | . | TGTGCCAGCAACCCGGGACTAGGGAGCACAGATACGCAGTATTTT | CASNPGLGSTDTQYF
. | TRBJ1-1 | TRBV5-5 | . | TGTGCCAGCAGCTCCAGGGGTGGGACTGAAGCTTTCTTT | CASSSRGGTEAFF
TRBD1 | TRBJ1-2 | TRBV9 | few | TGTGCCAGCAGCGTAGTGGGGGGACAGGAGTACTCTGGCTACACCTTC | CASSVVGGQEYSGYTF
TRBD1 | TRBJ1-2 | TRBV2 | . | TGTGCCAGTAACAGGGGGGTCTATGGCTACACCTTC | CASNRGVYGYTF
. | TRBJ1-5 | TRBV6-5 | . | TGTGCCAGCAGTTACCAGTACAATGGGGTGAATCAGCCCCAGCATTTT | CASSYQYNGVNQPQHF
. | TRBJ2-7 | TRBV5-1 | few | TGCGCCAGCAGCCCATCTAGAGGGATGGCCTACGAGCAGTACTTC | CASSPSRGMAYEQYF
TRBD1 | TRBJ2-6 | TRBV7-2 | . | TGTGCCAGCAGCGTAAGAGGACGACAGGGCACCTCTGGGGCCAACGTCCTGACTTTC | CASSVRGRQGTSGANVLTF
TRBD1 | TRBJ1-2 | TRBV18 | . | TGTGCCAGCTCGCTATCGTCGGGGACAGGGGTCGGAAGTTATGGCTACACCTTC | CASSLSSGTGVGSYGYTF
. | TRBJ2-2 | TRBV5-5 | few | TGTGCCAGCAGCTCCCTCAGGGCCCCGACCGGGGAGCTGTTTTTT | CASSSLRAPTGELFF
. | TRBJ2-1 | TRBV21-1 | many | TGTGCCAGCAGGCTACAGGGCTATGAGCAGTTCTTC | CASRLQGYEQFF
. | TRBJ1-1 | TRBV28 | . | TGTGCCAGCAGTCGGGACCCCAAGGGCACTGAAGCTTTCTTT | CASSRDPKGTEAFF